A single sample gave rise to the 15 T cell receptor beta chains below, sequenced in a study of shared clonotypes between healthy human individuals. Profiled with immunoSEQ multiplex PCR; TCRdb holds only in-frame clones, not every one. This table has about half a million clones, more than 65% appearing once. Material for sequencing was PBMCs. The receptors were sampled from a woman in her thirties or forties in good health. Some clones in this sample may be carry-over from other donors' samples.

The rearrangement uses TRBV9 and TRBJ2-2; D is possibly TRBD2 (6 bases). The V and J ends lost 4 bases and 0 bases respectively, with 13 bases between them. The CDR3 is 16 amino acids. Germline CDR1 reads SGDLS; CDR2 reads YYNGEE. The CDR3 reads CASSRELGSNTGELFF. The CDR3 DNA reads TGTGCCAGCAGCCGGGAGCTAGGCTCGAACACCGGGGAGCTGTTTTTT. Using reference TRBV9 and TRBJ2-2 for the parts outside the CDR3, the full variable domain is DSGVTQTPKHLITATGQRVTLRCSPRSGDLSVYWYQQSLDQGLQFLIQYYNGEERAKGNILERFSAQQFPDLHSELNLSSLELGDSALYFCASSRELGSNTGELFFGEGSRLTVL.

This chain connects TRBV21-1 to TRBJ2-5; the D call of TRBD2 is as the table states it, not checked on the DNA. TRBV21-1 is described as a pseudogene. The CDR3 runs to 14 residues. CDR3 loop: CASSRLAGQETQYF. CDR3 coding DNA: TGTGCCAGCAGCAGACTAGCGGGCCAAGAGACCCAGTACTTC.

This CDR3 reads CASSLGTLGIQYF. The CDR3 region has the DNA TGTGCCAGCAGCTTGGGAACCCTGGGGATTCAGTACTTC. The chain is built from TRBV7-9 and TRBJ2-4; D gene ambiguous. The CDR3 covers 13 residues. Trimming shortened V by 3 bases and J by 10 bases, and 13 bases separated the two germline ends. In germline, CDR1 is SEHNR, CDR2 FQNEAQ (reference sequence).

The chain has TRBV9 and TRBJ1-2; D is possibly TRBD1 (6 bases). The CDR3 contains 14 residues. The germline V gene encodes CDR1 SGDLS and CDR2 YYNGEE. Trimming removed 2 bases from V and 4 bases from J, with 12 bases in between. The CDR3 region has the DNA TGTGCCAGCAGCGTTCAGGGGTTCGGCTATGGCTACACCTTC. Translation gives CASSVQGFGYGYTF.

The V call is TRBV7-8, the J call TRBJ1-4; the D is unclear. Trimming removed 10 bases at V and 1 base at J, with 13 bases between. The CDR3 runs to 14 residues. Looked up from germline, CDR1 is SGHVS and CDR2 is FQNEAQ. DNA for the CDR3: TGTGCCACCTCAGGAGACATAACTAATGAAAAACTGTTTTTT. Its protein is CATSGDITNEKLFF.

The chain employs TRBV13 and TRBJ2-7, with D perhaps TRBD2 (5 bases). The ends were cut back, 5 bases at V and 5 bases at J, with 16 bases in the middle. Germline V lookup: CDR1 PRHDT, CDR2 FYEKMQ (reference sequence). The CDR3 length is 14 residues. The CDR3 reads CASSPRTGRDEQYF. Written as DNA, the CDR3 is TGTGCCAGCAGCCCCCGGACCGGGCGGGACGAGCAGTACTTC.

The chain employs TRBV5-4 and TRBJ2-5; D gene ambiguous. Per the germline V gene, CDR1 is SGHNT and CDR2 is YYREEE (reference sequence). CDR3 size: 12 residues. The germline V and J ends were trimmed by 0 bases and 5 bases, with 5 bases remaining between them. The CDR3: CASSLGVETQYF. The CDR3 DNA reads TGTGCCAGCAGCTTGGGAGTGGAGACCCAGTACTTC.

V is TRBV10-1 and J is TRBJ2-5; D uncertain. Germline CDR1 is WNHNN and CDR2 is SYGVQD (reference sequence). The ends were cut back, 1 base at V and 1 base at J, with 10 bases in the middle. The CDR3 runs to 15 residues. The CDR3 is CASSEFSRSQETQYF. Written as DNA, the CDR3 is TGCGCCAGCAGTGAGTTCTCCCGGTCCCAAGAGACCCAGTACTTC.

The rearrangement uses TRBV12-5 and TRBJ2-1; 9 positions agree with TRBD1. The J segment lost 8 bases and the V segment lost 1 base, leaving 6 bases of the junction unmatched. The CDR3 contains 15 residues. Germline CDR1 reads LGHNT; CDR2 reads FRNRAP. This chain's CDR3 is CASGLAGQGVHEQFF. CDR3 sequence (DNA): TGTGCTAGTGGTTTGGCGGGACAGGGAGTCCATGAGCAGTTCTTC.

The V gene is TRBV29-1, the J gene TRBJ2-1, with 12 bases that match TRBD2. Germline V gives CDR1 SQVTM, CDR2 ANQGSEA. V was pared by 7 bases and J by 9 bases, with 13 bases of the junction left unmatched. The CDR3 has 15 residues. The CDR3 spells CSGLNLAGGPGEQFF. Here the CDR3 DNA reads TGCAGCGGCCTAAACCTAGCGGGAGGGCCCGGTGAGCAGTTCTTC.

The gene calls are TRBV20-1 and TRBJ2-7, with D perhaps TRBD2 (6 bases). Germline V gene lookup returns CDR1 DFQATT and CDR2 SNEGSKA (reference sequence). V lost 5 bases and J 6 bases, leaving 11 bases between the germline ends. CDR3 length: 11 amino acids. DNA of the CDR3: TGCAGTGCTTCCACTAGCAGCGAGCAGTACTTC. This codes for CSASTSSEQYF.

The V gene is TRBV18, the J gene TRBJ2-7; either TRBD1 or TRBD2 may supply D (8 bases each). V was cut by 3 bases and J by 2 bases, with 35 bases left in between. Germline V gene lookup returns CDR1 KGHSH and CDR2 LQKENI. This CDR3 comprises 22 residues. The CDR3 DNA reads TGTGCCAGCTCACCGATCCCGGGACAGGTGCTCCGAACTAGCGGCATTACCTACGAGCAGTACTTC. It translates to CASSPIPGQVLRTSGITYEQYF.

This rearrangement joins TRBV5-1 to TRBJ2-3, with 9 bases fitting TRBD1. The CDR3 is 18 amino acids. J lost 0 bases, V lost 1 base, and 9 bases had no gene match. Per the germline V gene, CDR1 is SGHRS and CDR2 is YFSETQ. The CDR3 DNA follows: TGCGCCAGCAGCTTGCCTGCCGGGACAGGGCCTAGCACAGATACGCAGTATTTT. Its protein product is CASSLPAGTGPSTDTQYF.

J is TRBJ2-2 and V is TRBV19, with 12 bases fitting TRBD2. The trim removed 6 bases at V and 3 bases at J, leaving 11 bases unmatched. Germline V gives CDR1 LNHDA, CDR2 SQIVND (reference sequence). The CDR3 is made up of 18 amino acids. Written as DNA, the CDR3 is TGTGCCAGTAGCCAACGGACTAGCGGGAAGTTTGACACCGGGGAGCTGTTTTTT. Amino acid sequence: CASSQRTSGKFDTGELFF.

This chain links TRBV15 with TRBJ2-2; D gene unclear. The CDR3 sequence is 14 residues long. With 11 bases removed from V and 6 bases from J, the gap between germline ends came to 19 bases. Germline values: CDR1 LNHNV, CDR2 YYDKDF (reference sequence). CDR3 loop: CASRTDFGAGELFF. The CDR3 DNA follows: TGTGCCTCCCGAACAGACTTTGGGGCCGGGGAGCTGTTTTTT.